This record looks at one TCR beta chain sequence and its context. The antigen is not known. The junction departs from germline at one end; a sequencing error may be responsible. This record comes from a study of T cells in localized non-small cell lung cancer. Study results and limitations: Because sequencing included only one region (of the tumor), heterogeneity remains possible. Uninvolved adjacent lung had higher T cell clonality than tumor and all other tissues. In adjacent lung, a median roughly 62 of the top 100 tumor clones were found. Overall survival was longer when the density of T cells in the blood was higher.

This table comes from immunoSEQ multiplex PCR, and its TCRdb copy is limited to in-frame clones, with some not included. The sample records around 130,000 clones, 89% being singletons. The sequencing used peripheral blood, collected before any cancer treatment. This clonotype originated in a female donor aged 60 or older with stage I lung adenocarcinoma.

The CDR3 spells CASSLLGRGRETQYF. In nucleotides, the CDR3 is TGTGCTAGCAGCCTACTGGGTAGAGGGAGGGAGACCCAGTACTTC. V gene TRBV7-7 combines with J gene TRBJ2-5; D possibly corresponds to TRBD2 (6 bases). CDR3 length: 15 amino acids. CDR1 is SSHAT, CDR2 FNYEAQ, per germline (reference sequence).